Listed here are 30 T cell receptor beta chains from one sample, sequenced in a study of shared clonotypes between healthy human individuals. Profiling relied on immunoSEQ multiplex PCR, and the TCRdb table lists in-frame clones only, not all of them. The repertoire includes 450,000 or so clones, around 77% of them detected once, and around 13% sits in the top ten. The specimen was PBMCs. The receptors here all came from a woman between 35 and 50 years old in good health. Some clones in this sample may be carry-over from other donors' samples.

The gene calls are TRBV7-3 and TRBJ2-3; D gene uncertain. Between the trimmed V and J ends, which lost 5 bases and 3 bases, there was a span of 9 bases. CDR1 is SGHTA, CDR2 FQGTGA, per germline. The CDR3 loop spans 13 amino acids. CDR3 sequence reads: CASSPPATDTQYF. CDR3 coding DNA: TGTGCCAGCAGCCCCCCAGCGACAGATACGCAGTATTTT.

This clone was counted a single time. Just one base apart from a much larger clone, this may be a read error. The chain links TRBV7-3 to TRBJ2-7; 11 nucleotides agree with TRBD2. The last part of the DNA fits TRBJ2-5 better; the J call may be wrong. This CDR3 is built from 13 residues. Germline CDR1 is SGHTA and CDR2 is FQGTGA. Here the CDR3 DNA reads TGTGCCAGCAGCGGACTAGCGGGAGAGACCCAGTACTTC. This sequence encodes CASSGLAGETQYF.

The rearrangement links TRBV21-1 to TRBJ1-2; the table's D call TRBD1 went unverified against the DNA. TRBV21-1 has pseudogene status. The CDR3 runs 17 residues. Here the CDR3 reads CASSKGGQGAGVYGYTF. As DNA, the CDR3 is TGTGCCAGCAGCAAAGGGGGCCAGGGGGCGGGTGTCTATGGCTACACCTTC.

A word on this clone: A far larger clone is a single base away, which makes a read error likely. Other nucleotide sequences in the sample specify the same CDR3. The chain carries TRBV11-2 and TRBJ2-1, with 9 bases fitting TRBD2. Germline lookup yields CDR1 SGHAT and CDR2 FQNNGV. This CDR3 spans 15 amino acids. The CDR3 coding sequence is TGTGCTAGCAGCGTGCAAGCGGGAGGATACAATGAGCAGTTCTTC. This encodes CASSVQAGGYNEQFF.

The chain employs TRBV29-1 and TRBJ1-1; possibly TRBD1 for D (6 bases). CDR1 SQVTM and CDR2 ANQGSEA come from the germline V gene. The CDR3 runs 13 residues. V was cut by 0 bases and J by 10 bases, with 15 bases left in between. As DNA, the CDR3 is TGCAGCGTTGAAGATGGGGGGGCAAGGGTAGCTTTCTTT. Residues: CSVEDGGARVAFF.

This clone showed up many times. The same CDR3 also results from other DNA sequences found in this sample. V and J are TRBV5-1 and TRBJ2-2; TRBD2 matches at 8 bases. V lost 7 bases, J lost 7 bases, and 12 bases stayed unmatched. Germline V CDR1 and CDR2: SGHRS, YFSETQ. This CDR3 comprises 15 residues. CDR3 protein: CASQPWTSRGGELFF. The CDR3, as DNA: TGCGCCAGCCAGCCCTGGACTAGCCGGGGCGGGGAGCTGTTTTTT.

The chain has TRBV12-1 and TRBJ2-3; TRBD2, the D gene given by the table, was not confirmed from the DNA. TRBV12-1 is labeled a pseudogene. This CDR3 is 14 amino acids long. The CDR3 DNA follows: TGTGCCAGCAGTCTAGCGGGAGATGGGGATACGCAGTATTTT. This translates into CASSLAGDGDTQYF.

DNA for the CDR3: TGTGCCAGCAGTTTGAGGCCCTTCGGACAGGGCCCCTACGAGCAGTACTTC. Protein sequence: CASSLRPFGQGPYEQYF. The chain links TRBV27 to TRBJ2-7, with 8 bases fitting TRBD1. This CDR3 region has 17 residues. After removal of 3 bases from V and 2 bases from J, the junction contained 12 bases not matched to a gene. The germline V gene has CDR1 MNHEY and CDR2 SMNVEV (reference sequence).

This rearrangement joins TRBV5-6 to TRBJ2-2, with D perhaps matching TRBD2 (5 bases). The CDR3 contains 15 residues. Trimming pared 0 bases from V and 1 base from J, leaving 7 bases between. The germline CDR1 and CDR2 sequences are SGHDT and YYEEEE. The CDR3 reads CASSLVRENTGELFF. The CDR3 region has the DNA TGTGCCAGCAGCTTGGTCCGGGAGAACACCGGGGAGCTGTTTTTT.

This clone was seen only once. The V and J genes are TRBV11-2 and TRBJ2-3, with D perhaps matching TRBD2 (5 bases). V was pared by 5 bases and J by 5 bases, with 17 bases between. Germline V CDR1 and CDR2: SGHAT, FQNNGV. This CDR3 has 15 amino acids. CDR3 nucleotides: TGTGCCAGCAGCCCCTATAGAGGGAGCGGAGATACGCAGTATTTT. This encodes CASSPYRGSGDTQYF.

This clone was seen a single time. The DNA of the CDR3 is TGTGCCAGCAGCTCCCTAGGGGGGGCAGGTTACAATGAGCAGTTCTTC. It encodes CASSSLGGAGYNEQFF. The chain joins TRBV7-9 to TRBJ2-1; tentatively, D is TRBD2 (7 bases). Deletions cut 4 bases from V and 4 bases from J, with 17 bases between. Germline CDR1 is SEHNR and CDR2 is FQNEAQ (reference sequence). This CDR3 region has 16 residues. The variable domain in full, completed from reference TRBV7-9 and TRBJ2-1, reads DTGVSQNPRHKITKRGQNVTFRCDPISEHNRLYWYRQTLGQGPEFLTYFQNEAQLEKSRLLSDRFSAERPKGSFSTLEIQRTEQGDSAMYLCASSSLGGAGYNEQFFGPGTRLTVL.

As to this clone: The same CDR3 can be traced to other DNA sequences in this sample. This chain uses TRBV7-9 with TRBJ2-5; unclear D gene. Germline V gene data show CDR1 as SEHNR and CDR2 as FQNEAQ (reference sequence). Trimming stripped 5 bases from V and 5 bases from J, with 9 bases between. CDR3 size: 12 residues. In nucleotides, the CDR3 is TGTGCCAGCAGCCGTACCCGGGAGACCCAGTACTTC. This sequence encodes CASSRTRETQYF.

This clone was seen more than once but under ten times. In the same sample, other DNA sequences code for this CDR3. Here the CDR3 reads CASSLMETQYF. CDR3 bases: TGTGCCAGCAGCTTAATGGAGACCCAGTACTTC. V gene TRBV7-9 combines with J gene TRBJ2-5; D ambiguous. V was cut by 2 bases and J by 5 bases, with 3 bases left in between. Germline-derived CDR1 and CDR2 are SEHNR and FQNEAQ (reference sequence). The CDR3 consists of 11 residues.

The rearrangement links TRBV13 to TRBJ2-3, with TRBD2 matching over 8 bases. Germline V gene lookup returns CDR1 PRHDT and CDR2 FYEKMQ (reference sequence). The CDR3 runs 16 residues. The trim removed 0 bases at V and 6 bases at J, leaving 8 bases unmatched. The CDR3 sequence: CASSLGSGGPQDTQYF. CDR3 coding DNA: TGTGCCAGCAGCTTAGGTTCGGGAGGGCCTCAGGATACGCAGTATTTT.

The CDR3 protein is CAISEEGYEQYF. CDR3 coding DNA: TGTGCCATCAGTGAAGAGGGCTACGAGCAGTACTTC. This rearrangement joins TRBV10-3 to TRBJ2-7, with D possibly matching TRBD2 (5 bases). CDR1 is ENHRY, CDR2 SYGVKD, per germline. The V gene lost 3 bases and the J gene lost 3 bases, with 6 bases spanning the gap. CDR3 length: 12 amino acids.

J is TRBJ2-7 and V is TRBV28; TRBD2 aligns across 8 bases. J was trimmed by 3 bases and V by 6 bases; bases with no gene match: 13. CDR1 and CDR2 from the germline V gene are MDHEN and SYDVKM. The CDR3 covers 16 residues. CDR3 nucleotides: TGTGCCAGCAGCACCGCGGGTAGCGGGACGCGCTACGAGCAGTACTTC. Residues: CASSTAGSGTRYEQYF. Complete variable domain (other parts from reference TRBV28 and TRBJ2-7): DVKVTQSSRYLVKRTGEKVFLECVQDMDHENMFWYRQDPGLGLRLIYFSYDVKMKEKGDIPEGYSVSREKKERFSLILESASTNQTSMYLCASSTAGSGTRYEQYFGPGTRLTVT.

A single count supports this clone. V and J are TRBV5-1 and TRBJ2-2; 9 bases agree with TRBD1. This CDR3 is built from 16 residues. Germline CDR1 and CDR2: SGHRS and YFSETQ. The V and J ends lost 4 bases and 0 bases, in that order; junction bases with no gene match: 4. The CDR3 sequence: CASSRDRATNTGELFF. In nucleotides, the CDR3 is TGCGCCAGCAGCCGGGACAGGGCCACGAACACCGGGGAGCTGTTTTTT.

The chain combines TRBV5-8 with TRBJ2-1, with a weak D call TRBD2 (5 bases). Trimming pared 4 bases from V and 9 bases from J, leaving 20 bases between. This CDR3 region has 15 residues. Germline V CDR1 and CDR2: SGHTS, YDEGEE. This CDR3 reads CASSAEGIWRVEQFF. DNA of the CDR3: TGTGCCAGCAGCGCGGAAGGGATTTGGCGGGTTGAGCAGTTCTTC. Together with reference TRBV5-8 and TRBJ2-1, the CDR3 gives the full variable domain: EAGVTQSPTHLIKTRGQQATLRCSPISGHTSVYWYQQALGLGLQFLLWYDEGEERNRGNFPPRFSGRQFPNYSSELNVNALELEDSALYLCASSAEGIWRVEQFFGPGTRLTVL.

The genes are TRBV30 and TRBJ2-7; 8 bases align to TRBD1. The CDR3 is made up of 12 amino acids. The V and J ends lost 5 bases and 4 bases, in that order; junction bases with no gene match: 4. From germline, CDR1 is GTSNPN and CDR2 SVGIG (reference sequence). CDR3 in DNA: TGTGCCTGGCAGGGGGCCGGTTACGAGCAGTACTTC. Translating it yields CAWQGAGYEQYF.

At least ten counts were recorded for this clone. For the CDR3, the DNA is TGTGCCAGCAGCTTCGGGCGGACCTACGAGCAGTACTTC. Residues: CASSFGRTYEQYF. V is TRBV5-8 and J is TRBJ2-7, with D unresolved. In germline, CDR1 is SGHTS, CDR2 YDEGEE. The CDR3 totals 13 residues. V gave up 2 bases and J gave up 2 bases, with 8 bases separating them.

By share, this clone ranks as medium-sized. Within the sample, other DNA sequences also encode this same CDR3. This chain uses TRBV6-4 with TRBJ2-1; 9 nucleotides agree with TRBD2. The germline V gene encodes CDR1 MRHNA and CDR2 SNTAGT. The CDR3 sequence is 15 residues long. J lost 8 bases, V lost 2 bases, and 7 bases had no gene match. The CDR3 is CASSDDAGGQDEQFF. CDR3 nucleotide sequence: TGTGCCAGCAGTGACGACGCGGGAGGGCAGGATGAGCAGTTCTTC.

Note on this clone: This likely came from a read error, as a far larger clone is one base away. This chain links TRBV30 with TRBJ1-2; D gene unclear. The CDR3 is 13 residues long. Germline V lookup: CDR1 GTSNPN, CDR2 SVGIG (reference sequence). Trimming removed 4 bases at V and 1 base at J, with 10 bases between. CDR3 nucleotide sequence: TGTGCCTGGAAGGCTCCCCATAACTATGGCTACACCTTC. Translated, it gives CAWKAPHNYGYTF.

To note about this clone: Given a far larger clone just one base away, this is likely a sequencing read error. J is TRBJ1-2 and V is TRBV5-4; tentative D call: TRBD1 (6 bases). CDR3 length: 12 residues. Deletions cut 4 bases from V and 4 bases from J, with 8 bases between. Germline V gene lookup returns CDR1 SGHNT and CDR2 YYREEE (reference sequence). The CDR3 loop is CASSRGAYGYTF. The CDR3 DNA follows: TGTGCCAGCAGCCGGGGGGCCTATGGCTACACCTTC.

The chain couples TRBV4-2 to TRBJ1-2; the D is unclear. The CDR3 covers 14 residues. Trimming shortened V by 0 bases and J by 4 bases, and 9 bases separated the two germline ends. The V gene's germline CDR1 is LGHNA and CDR2 YNFKEQ. The CDR3 DNA sequence: TGTGCCAGCAGCCAAGAAGGAGGCTCCTATGGCTACACCTTC. It is translated as CASSQEGGSYGYTF.

This clone appeared a single time. J is TRBJ2-2 and V is TRBV2; TRBD1 aligns across 9 bases. V shed 6 bases and J 1 base; nucleotides not matched to a gene: 6. Germline V gene data show CDR1 as SNHLY and CDR2 as FYNNEI. The CDR3 totals 16 residues. The chain's CDR3 is CASRTGTGWNTGELFF. In DNA, the CDR3 is TGTGCCAGCAGGACCGGGACAGGGTGGAACACCGGGGAGCTGTTTTTT.

This chain links TRBV7-2 with TRBJ2-7; 9 bases are a match to TRBD1. Germline lookup yields CDR1 SGHTA and CDR2 FQGNSA. The CDR3 consists of 12 residues. After removal of 5 bases from V and 7 bases from J, the junction contained 3 bases not matched to a gene. This CDR3 is CASSGTGREQYF. In nucleotides, the CDR3 is TGTGCCAGCAGCGGGACAGGGAGGGAGCAGTACTTC.

In this sample, this clone turned up many times. The rearrangement joins TRBV6-6 to TRBJ2-1, with unresolved D. Germline CDR1 reads MNHNY; CDR2 reads SVGAGI (reference sequence). The V and J ends lost 0 bases and 0 bases respectively, with 9 bases between them. The CDR3 length is 16 residues. CDR3 amino acids: CASSYSTRSSYNEQFF. Written as DNA, the CDR3 is TGTGCCAGCAGTTACTCGACCAGGAGCTCCTACAATGAGCAGTTCTTC.

The J gene is TRBJ2-1, the V gene TRBV5-4, with 10 bases matching TRBD1. Germline assignment: CDR1 SGHNT and CDR2 YYREEE (reference sequence). The V and J ends lost 2 bases and 8 bases, in that order; junction bases with no gene match: 7. The CDR3 is 15 amino acids. The DNA for the CDR3 is TGTGCCAGCAGCTTCGACAGGGGGCAGAGTTATGAGCAGTTCTTC. It codes for CASSFDRGQSYEQFF.

The genes are TRBV28 and TRBJ2-7; the match to TRBD1 covers 7 bases. With V trimmed by 6 bases and J by 2 bases, 7 bases remained unmatched. The V gene's germline CDR1 is MDHEN and CDR2 SYDVKM. The CDR3 spans 14 residues. The CDR3 nucleotides are TGTGCCAGCAGGGACAGGACGTATACCTACGAGCAGTACTTC. As protein: CASRDRTYTYEQYF.

The V and J genes are TRBV29-1 and TRBJ2-2; 7 nucleotides agree with TRBD1. The ends lost 1 base at V and 6 bases at J; junction bases unmatched: 5. Germline V lookup: CDR1 SQVTM, CDR2 ANQGSEA. This CDR3 has 14 amino acids. The CDR3 protein is CSVEVRRGSGELFF. The DNA of the CDR3 is TGCAGCGTTGAAGTGCGCAGGGGGTCCGGGGAGCTGTTTTTT.